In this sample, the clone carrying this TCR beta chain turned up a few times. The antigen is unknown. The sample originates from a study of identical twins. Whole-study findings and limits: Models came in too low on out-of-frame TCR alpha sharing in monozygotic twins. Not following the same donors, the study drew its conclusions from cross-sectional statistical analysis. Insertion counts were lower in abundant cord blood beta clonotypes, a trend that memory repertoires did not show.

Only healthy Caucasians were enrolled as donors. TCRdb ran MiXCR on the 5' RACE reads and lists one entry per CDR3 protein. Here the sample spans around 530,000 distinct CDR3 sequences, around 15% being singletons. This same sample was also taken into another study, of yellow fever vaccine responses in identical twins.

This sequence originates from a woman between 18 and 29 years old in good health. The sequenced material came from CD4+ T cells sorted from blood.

CDR3 residues: CASRVQNTGELFF. The CDR3 DNA sequence: TGTGCCAGCAGAGTCCAGAACACCGGGGAGCTGTTTTTT. The chain has TRBV27 and TRBJ2-2, with D unresolved. The CDR3 loop spans 13 amino acids. Trimming removed 6 bases from V and 1 base from J, with 6 bases in between. Germline CDR1 is MNHEY and CDR2 is SMNVEV (reference sequence).